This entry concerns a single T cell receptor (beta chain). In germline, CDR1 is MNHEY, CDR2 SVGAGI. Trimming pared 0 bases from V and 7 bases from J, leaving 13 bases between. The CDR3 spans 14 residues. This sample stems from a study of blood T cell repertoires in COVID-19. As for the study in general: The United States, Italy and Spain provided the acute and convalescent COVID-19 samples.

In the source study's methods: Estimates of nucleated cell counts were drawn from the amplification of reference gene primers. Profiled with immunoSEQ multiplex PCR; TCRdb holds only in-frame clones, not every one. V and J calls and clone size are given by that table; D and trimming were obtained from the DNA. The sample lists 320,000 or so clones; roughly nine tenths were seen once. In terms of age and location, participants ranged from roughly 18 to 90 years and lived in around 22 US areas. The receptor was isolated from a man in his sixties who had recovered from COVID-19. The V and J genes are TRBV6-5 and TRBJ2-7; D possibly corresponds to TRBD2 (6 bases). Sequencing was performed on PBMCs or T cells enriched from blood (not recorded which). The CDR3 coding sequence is TGTGCCAGCAGTTACTCCGGGGGTCGGGAGGAGCAGTACTTC. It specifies CASSYSGGREEQYF.